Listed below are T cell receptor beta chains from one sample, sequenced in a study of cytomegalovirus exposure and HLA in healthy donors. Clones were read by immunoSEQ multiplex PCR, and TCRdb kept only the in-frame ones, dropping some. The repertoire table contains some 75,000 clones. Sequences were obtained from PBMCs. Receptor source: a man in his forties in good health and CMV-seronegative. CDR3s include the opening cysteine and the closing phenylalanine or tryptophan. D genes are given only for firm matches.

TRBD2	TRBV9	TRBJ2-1	CASSTSGTPYNEQFF	TGTGCCAGCAGCACGAGCGGGACTCCCTACAATGAGCAGTTCTTC
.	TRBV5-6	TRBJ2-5	CASIPRARLGSGGTQYF	TGTGCCAGCATCCCCCGGGCCCGGCTTGGTAGCGGTGGGACCCAGTACTTC
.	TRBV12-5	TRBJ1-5	CASGSGVSGQPQHF	TGTGCTAGTGGTTCGGGGGTTTCGGGGCAGCCCCAGCATTTT
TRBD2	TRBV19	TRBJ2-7	CASSIDRASGMYEQYF	TGTGCCAGTAGTATAGATCGGGCTAGCGGGATGTATGAGCAGTACTTC
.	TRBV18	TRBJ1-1	CASSPRGTDTEAFF	TGTGCCAGCTCACCAAGGGGAACGGACACTGAAGCTTTCTTT
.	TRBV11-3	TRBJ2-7	CASSPGGAEQYF	TGTGCCAGCAGCCCGGGTGGGGCCGAGCAGTACTTC
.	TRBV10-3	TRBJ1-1	CAISESTGMGTEAFF	TGTGCCATCAGTGAGTCTACAGGGATGGGAACTGAAGCTTTCTTT
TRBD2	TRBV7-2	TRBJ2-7	CASRLGASGRYEQYF	TGTGCCAGCCGACTTGGGGCTAGCGGGAGATATGAGCAGTACTTC
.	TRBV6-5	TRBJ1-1	CASSYSRGSGTEAFF	TGTGCCAGCAGTTACTCCCGGGGGAGCGGCACTGAAGCTTTCTTT
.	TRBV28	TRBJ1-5	CASQSFVEYSNQPQHF	TGTGCCAGCCAAAGTTTTGTCGAGTATAGCAATCAGCCCCAGCATTTT
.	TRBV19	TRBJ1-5	CASSFSGLGNQPQHF	TGTGCCAGTAGTTTTTCAGGTTTGGGCAATCAGCCCCAGCATTTT
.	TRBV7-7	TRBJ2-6	CASSPLGVGGANVLTF	TGTGCTAGCAGCCCCCTGGGAGTAGGTGGGGCCAACGTCCTGACTTTC
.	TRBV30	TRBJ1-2	CAWSLRYRVTNYGYTF	TGTGCCTGGAGTTTACGTTACAGGGTAACTAACTATGGCTACACCTTC
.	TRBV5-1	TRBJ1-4	CASSLAGGTNEKLFF	TGCGCCAGCAGCTTGGCCGGGGGAACTAATGAAAAACTGTTTTTT
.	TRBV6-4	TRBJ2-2	CASSYQENTGELFF	TGTGCCAGCAGTTATCAGGAGAACACCGGGGAGCTGTTTTTT
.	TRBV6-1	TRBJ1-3	CATNPGGAGNTIYF	TGTGCCACCAACCCTGGGGGGGCCGGAAACACCATATATTTT
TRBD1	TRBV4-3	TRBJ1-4	CASSQEIGQGREKLFF	TGCGCCAGCAGCCAAGAAATTGGACAGGGACGAGAAAAACTGTTTTTT
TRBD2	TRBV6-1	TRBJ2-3	CAGRETSTDTQYF	TGTGCCGGGCGGGAGACCAGCACAGATACGCAGTATTTT
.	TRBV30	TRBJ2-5	CAWSRLGGETQYF	TGTGCCTGGAGTCGACTTGGCGGGGAGACCCAGTACTTC
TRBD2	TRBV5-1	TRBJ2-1	CASSWTTSGGRNEQFF	TGCGCCAGCAGCTGGACAACTAGCGGGGGGAGGAATGAGCAGTTCTTC
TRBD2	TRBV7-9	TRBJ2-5	CASSLLGTSGAGEYF	TGTGCCAGCAGCTTACTGGGGACTAGCGGAGCCGGGGAGTACTTC
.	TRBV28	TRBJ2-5	CASSLWGAETQYF	TGTGCCAGCAGTTTATGGGGCGCAGAGACCCAGTACTTC
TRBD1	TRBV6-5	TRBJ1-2	CASSRSGTGGGGYTF	TGTGCCAGCAGTCGATCCGGGACAGGGGGCGGTGGCTACACCTTC
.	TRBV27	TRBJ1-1	CASSLGGRQEAFF	TGTGCCAGCAGTTTAGGCGGTCGCCAGGAAGCTTTCTTT
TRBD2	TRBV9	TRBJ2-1	CASSSGTSSNEQFF	TGTGCCAGCAGCTCGGGGACTAGCAGCAATGAGCAGTTCTTC
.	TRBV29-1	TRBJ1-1	CSVVEDMAGQGTEAFF	TGCAGCGTTGTAGAGGATATGGCTGGGCAGGGCACTGAAGCTTTCTTT
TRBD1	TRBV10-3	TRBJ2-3	CATRDRENTDTQYF	TGTGCCACACGGGACAGGGAGAACACAGATACGCAGTATTTT
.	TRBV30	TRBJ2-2	CAWSMRDAGELFF	TGTGCCTGGAGTATGAGGGATGCCGGGGAGCTGTTTTTT
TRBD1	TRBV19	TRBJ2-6	CASSPPGTEAFSGANVLTF	TGTGCCAGTAGTCCCCCCGGGACAGAGGCGTTCTCTGGGGCCAACGTCCTGACTTTC
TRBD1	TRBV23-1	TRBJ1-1	CASRSGGWNTEAFF	TGCGCCAGCAGATCAGGGGGCTGGAACACTGAAGCTTTCTTT
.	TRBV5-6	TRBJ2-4	CASSLRAGDGSIQYF	TGTGCCAGCAGCTTGCGGGCAGGGGATGGGAGCATTCAGTACTTC
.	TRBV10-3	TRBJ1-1	CAISAGHPNTEAFF	TGTGCCATCAGTGCGGGACACCCGAACACTGAAGCTTTCTTT
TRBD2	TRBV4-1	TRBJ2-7	CASSQLAGAYYEQYF	TGCGCCAGCAGCCAACTAGCGGGAGCTTACTACGAGCAGTACTTC
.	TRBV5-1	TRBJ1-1	CASSLSGSYLMNTEAFF	TGCGCCAGCAGCTTGTCGGGGTCATACCTCATGAACACTGAAGCTTTCTTT
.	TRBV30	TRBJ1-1	CAWKRPGGNTEAFF	TGTGCCTGGAAACGACCGGGAGGGAACACTGAAGCTTTCTTT
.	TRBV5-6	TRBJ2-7	CASSLLQGTYEQYF	TGTGCCAGCAGCTTGCTACAGGGCACCTACGAGCAGTACTTC
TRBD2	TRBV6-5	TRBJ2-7	CATLRAGDGYEQYF	TGTGCCACCCTAAGGGCGGGAGATGGATACGAGCAGTACTTC
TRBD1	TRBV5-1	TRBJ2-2	CASSSGQLNTGELFF	TGCGCCAGCAGCTCGGGACAGCTGAACACCGGGGAGCTGTTTTTT
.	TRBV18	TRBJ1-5	CASSPPPRGQPQHF	TGTGCCAGCTCACCACCCCCCCGCGGTCAGCCCCAGCATTTT
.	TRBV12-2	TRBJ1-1	CASRLAAAFF	TGTGCAAGTCGCTTAGCGGCAGCTTTCTTT
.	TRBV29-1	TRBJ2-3	CSVEFASVGTQYF	TGCAGCGTTGAATTTGCTAGCGTGGGTACGCAGTATTTT